The 27 T cell receptor beta chains given below trace back to one sample, sequenced in a study of cytomegalovirus exposure and HLA in healthy donors. Primers included in the PCR were 60 Vbeta and 13 Jbeta primers. Generated by immunoSEQ multiplex PCR, the TCRdb table keeps only in-frame clones and is missing some. The table has 150,000 to 200,000 clones, around 82% seen once; the top ten hold around 0.24%. The sequenced sample was PBMCs. These receptor sequences come from a boy aged 5-17 years in good health and CMV-seronegative.

V usage is TRBV6-5 and J usage is TRBJ2-2, with 7 bases aligning to TRBD2. The ends lost 6 bases at V and 6 bases at J; junction bases unmatched: 1. The CDR3 is 12 amino acids. CDR1 and CDR2 from the germline V gene are MNHEY and SVGAGI. DNA of the CDR3: TGTGCCAGCAGCCGGGGGGCCGGGGAGCTGTTTTTT. The encoded protein is CASSRGAGELFF.

The V call is TRBV7-9, the J call TRBJ2-7, with TRBD1 matching over 7 bases. V trimming: 4 bases; J trimming: 2 bases; junction bases outside the gene matches: 11. CDR3 size: 16 residues. Germline CDR1 is SEHNR and CDR2 is FQNEAQ (reference sequence). CDR3 sequence reads: CASSSWLGGQTYEQYF. Here the CDR3 DNA reads TGTGCCAGCAGCTCCTGGCTAGGGGGACAGACCTACGAGCAGTACTTC.

The chain combines TRBV29-1 with TRBJ2-7, with TRBD2 as a possible D gene (6 bases). The CDR3 runs to 13 residues. Trimming removed 1 base at V and 5 bases at J, with 12 bases between. CDR1 SQVTM and CDR2 ANQGSEA come from the germline V gene. For the CDR3, the DNA is TGCAGCGTTGAAGGGGGGGTCCCTCACGAGCAGTACTTC. This codes for CSVEGGVPHEQYF.

For this clone: One end of the junction is discordant with germline, which a read error may explain. V is TRBV7-9 and J is TRBJ1-2; 11 bases match TRBD1. Germline V gives CDR1 SEHNR, CDR2 FQNEAQ (reference sequence). The CDR3 covers 16 residues. CDR3 residues: CSSSLGWGQGVEGYTF. The CDR3 coding sequence is TGTTCCAGCAGCTTGGGGTGGGGACAGGGGGTTGAAGGCTACACCTTC. Full variable domain (remainder filled in from reference TRBV7-9 and TRBJ1-2): DTGVSQNPRHKITKRGQNVTFRCDPISEHNRLYWYRQTLGQGPEFLTYFQNEAQLEKSRLLSDRFSAERPKGSFSTLEIQRTEQGDSAMYLCSSSLGWGQGVEGYTFGSGTRLTVV.

The chain combines TRBV5-6 with TRBJ2-1, with 7 bases identical to TRBD2. Looked up from germline, CDR1 is SGHDT and CDR2 is YYEEEE. Trimming at V came to 0 bases and at J to 8 bases, leaving 11 bases not matched to a gene. This CDR3 is 16 amino acids long. CDR3 bases: TGTGCCAGCAGCTTGGCCTTCGCGGGAGAAGCGGATGAGCAGTTCTTC. It encodes CASSLAFAGEADEQFF.

The chain couples TRBV5-1 to TRBJ2-5; weak D call: TRBD1 (5 bases). The germline V gene has CDR1 SGHRS and CDR2 YFSETQ. V lost 3 bases, J lost 2 bases, and 14 bases lay in between. This CDR3 has 15 residues. This CDR3 is CASSSLGHKQETQYF. The CDR3 DNA is TGCGCCAGCAGCTCTCTCGGACACAAACAAGAGACCCAGTACTTC.

The chain joins TRBV27 to TRBJ2-1; 16 nucleotides match TRBD2. The length of the CDR3 is 14 residues. The V segment lost 6 bases and the J segment 14 bases; nucleotides outside the gene matches: 7. Germline CDR1 and CDR2: MNHEY and SMNVEV (reference sequence). The CDR3 loop is CASSPGTSGGAEFF. DNA of the CDR3: TGTGCCAGCAGCCCCGGGACTAGCGGGGGGGCCGAGTTCTTC.

This chain uses TRBV2 with TRBJ2-3; 11 bases fit TRBD2. This CDR3 has 15 amino acids. Germline CDR1 and CDR2: SNHLY and FYNNEI. Trimming at V came to 5 bases and at J to 8 bases, leaving 9 bases not matched to a gene. The CDR3 protein is CASSQTGTSGFTQYF. The CDR3 DNA sequence: TGTGCCAGCAGTCAAACCGGGACTAGCGGTTTTACGCAGTATTTT.

This clone has just a few counts. The chain joins TRBV29-1 to TRBJ2-7; D may be TRBD2 (6 bases). Deletions cut 6 bases from V and 3 bases from J, with 18 bases between. This CDR3 comprises 14 residues. The germline V gene has CDR1 SQVTM and CDR2 ANQGSEA. The CDR3 sequence is CSVTTGDMYYEQYF. In DNA, the CDR3 is TGCAGCGTCACTACGGGGGATATGTACTACGAGCAGTACTTC.

V is TRBV5-6 and J is TRBJ1-5, with TRBD1 as a possible D gene (5 bases). Trimming cost V 1 base and J 1 base, with 21 bases left between them. This CDR3 spans 19 amino acids. Germline assignment: CDR1 SGHDT and CDR2 YYEEEE. CDR3 region: CASSLMGGSSLGSNQPQHF. The CDR3 DNA is TGTGCCAGCAGCTTGATGGGGGGGAGTTCCCTCGGGAGCAATCAGCCCCAGCATTTT. Looking up the rest from reference TRBV5-6 and TRBJ1-5 gives the full variable domain: DAGVTQSPTHLIKTRGQQVTLRCSPKSGHDTVSWYQQALGQGPQFIFQYYEEEERQRGNFPDRFSGHQFPNYSSELNVNALLLGDSALYLCASSLMGGSSLGSNQPQHFGDGTRLSIL.

J is TRBJ2-7 and V is TRBV10-3, with 7 bases matching TRBD1. CDR1 ENHRY and CDR2 SYGVKD come from the germline V gene. This CDR3 has 15 amino acids. V shed 2 bases and J 1 base; nucleotides not matched to a gene: 5. CDR3 sequence: CAISEQRQGSYEQYF. Here the CDR3 DNA reads TGTGCCATCAGTGAGCAACGACAGGGTTCCTACGAGCAGTACTTC.

The genes are TRBV5-1 and TRBJ1-6, with D possibly TRBD1 on 6 matching bases. V was clipped by 0 bases and J by 8 bases, with 15 bases between them. The CDR3 extends over 16 amino acids. CDR1 is SGHRS, CDR2 YFSETQ, per germline. The CDR3 here is CASSLGARGTDSPLHF. The CDR3 nucleotides read TGCGCCAGCAGCTTGGGGGCCAGGGGTACGGATTCACCCCTCCACTTT.

The genes are TRBV4-1 and TRBJ1-1; D uncertain. V lost 0 bases, J lost 0 bases, and 11 bases lay in between. The CDR3 has 16 amino acids. Germline CDR1 reads MGHRA; CDR2 reads YSYEKL. In nucleotides, the CDR3 is TGCGCCAGCAGCCAAGAGGCAGACTTCATGAACACTGAAGCTTTCTTT. As protein: CASSQEADFMNTEAFF.

This chain uses TRBV5-1 with TRBJ2-7; 8 bases are a match to TRBD1. The CDR3 spans 15 residues. V trimming: 0 bases; J trimming: 1 base; junction bases outside the gene matches: 3. Germline CDR1 reads SGHRS; CDR2 reads YFSETQ. The CDR3 DNA follows: TGCGCCAGCAGCTTGGTACAGGGGGGATCCTACGAGCAGTACTTC. Protein sequence: CASSLVQGGSYEQYF. Based on the CDR3 plus reference TRBV5-1 and TRBJ2-7, the full variable domain is KAGVTQTPRYLIKTRGQQVTLSCSPISGHRSVSWYQQTPGQGLQFLFEYFSETQRNKGNFPGRFSGRQFSNSRSEMNVSTLELGDSALYLCASSLVQGGSYEQYFGPGTRLTVT.

The chain links TRBV7-2 to TRBJ2-1, with TRBD1 identical over 7 bases. J lost 6 bases, V lost 1 base, and 6 bases had no gene match. Germline V lookup: CDR1 SGHTA, CDR2 FQGNSA. The CDR3 runs 15 residues. CDR3: CASSLGTGGRNEQFF. Here the CDR3 DNA reads TGTGCCAGCAGCTTAGGGACAGGTGGTCGCAATGAGCAGTTCTTC.

The rearrangement links TRBV28 to TRBJ2-7; tentative D call: TRBD1 (5 bases). Germline V gives CDR1 MDHEN, CDR2 SYDVKM. This CDR3 has 13 residues. The ends were cut back, 4 bases at V and 3 bases at J, with 10 bases in the middle. CDR3 DNA: TGTGCCAGCAGTTCCTTCAGGGACTACGAGCAGTACTTC. As protein: CASSSFRDYEQYF.

The chain couples TRBV4-1 to TRBJ2-7, with TRBD1 as a possible D gene (5 bases). The CDR3 totals 14 residues. Looked up from germline, CDR1 is MGHRA and CDR2 is YSYEKL. V was shortened by 0 bases and J by 6 bases, with 12 bases between the two germline ends. The CDR3 DNA is TGCGCCAGCAGCCAAGACAGCGACAGAACCGAGCAGTACTTC. This gives the protein CASSQDSDRTEQYF.

The J gene is TRBJ2-7, the V gene TRBV9; 7 positions match TRBD1. The CDR3 runs to 13 residues. Trimming cost V 3 bases and J 3 bases; bases outside gene matches: 3. Germline V gives CDR1 SGDLS, CDR2 YYNGEE. The CDR3 nucleotides are TGTGCCAGCAGCGAGGGACAGAACTACGAGCAGTACTTC. The encoded protein is CASSEGQNYEQYF.

Note on this clone: Relative to the germline gene, one junction end is altered; a read error may explain this. V is TRBV7-7 and J is TRBJ2-7, with a weak D call TRBD1 (5 bases). Germline lookup yields CDR1 SSHAT and CDR2 FNYEAQ (reference sequence). This CDR3 comprises 14 residues. CDR3 coding DNA: TGTGCTAGCAGCTTAGCTGGACAATCCAACGAGCAGTACTTC. This sequence encodes CASSLAGQSNEQYF.

The V call is TRBV9, the J call TRBJ1-5; 8 nucleotides line up with TRBD1. V lost 3 bases to trimming and J lost 0 bases; unmatched junction nucleotides: 2. The CDR3 sequence is 15 residues long. Germline assignment: CDR1 SGDLS and CDR2 YYNGEE. Written as DNA, the CDR3 is TGTGCCAGCAGCGGACAGGGGCTTAGCAATCAGCCCCAGCATTTT. Translation gives CASSGQGLSNQPQHF.

The J gene is TRBJ1-2, the V gene TRBV6-4; D might be TRBD1 (5 bases). V lost 3 bases to trimming and J lost 0 bases, with 11 bases between them. This CDR3 contains 15 residues. Germline CDR1 is MRHNA and CDR2 is SNTAGT. The CDR3 DNA is TGTGCCAGCAGTGAAGGGACGGGAGCTAACTATGGCTACACCTTC. It translates to CASSEGTGANYGYTF.

This chain uses TRBV19 with TRBJ2-7, with TRBD1 identical over 11 bases. Germline loops: CDR1 LNHDA, CDR2 SQIVND (reference sequence). V lost 5 bases and J lost 5; bases outside the gene matches: 8. This CDR3 comprises 15 residues. Written as DNA, the CDR3 is TGTGCCAGTAGTCCGTGGGACAGGGGGAGTGACGAGCAGTACTTC. Its translation is CASSPWDRGSDEQYF.

The rearrangement uses TRBV2 and TRBJ2-1; D perhaps matches TRBD1 (6 bases). Germline V CDR1 and CDR2: SNHLY, FYNNEI. Deletions cut 6 bases from V and 4 bases from J, with 19 bases between. This CDR3 is built from 16 residues. Here the CDR3 reads CASRGIRGLGYNEQFF. The CDR3 DNA follows: TGTGCCAGCAGAGGGATCAGGGGCCTGGGATACAATGAGCAGTTCTTC.

This rearrangement joins TRBV29-1 to TRBJ1-5; D is possibly TRBD1 (5 bases). Per germline, CDR1 SQVTM and CDR2 ANQGSEA. V dropped 5 bases and J dropped 0 bases, with 17 bases sitting between them. There are 16 residues in the CDR3. As DNA, the CDR3 is TGCAGCGTTATGGGGGAGGGAGGGTTTAGCAATCAGCCCCAGCATTTT. It encodes CSVMGEGGFSNQPQHF.

The chain recombines TRBV7-2 with TRBJ1-2; the D is unclear. V dropped 4 bases and J dropped 0 bases, with 6 bases sitting between them. CDR3 length equals 13 residues. The V gene's germline CDR1 is SGHTA and CDR2 FQGNSA. The CDR3 DNA sequence: TGTGCCAGCAGCTCATCGGCTAACTATGGCTACACCTTC. It yields the protein CASSSSANYGYTF.

The chain recombines TRBV11-3 with TRBJ2-3; possible D gene TRBD1, 6 bases. Germline V gene lookup returns CDR1 SGHNT and CDR2 YENEEA. The CDR3 covers 13 residues. V was cut by 0 bases and J by 9 bases, with 10 bases left in between. In DNA form, the CDR3 reads TGTGCCAGCAGCTTAGACCCACAGGGCACGCAGTATTTT. Its translation: CASSLDPQGTQYF.

The chain combines TRBV28 with TRBJ1-4, with 7 bases identical to TRBD1. The V gene's germline CDR1 is MDHEN and CDR2 SYDVKM. This CDR3 spans 19 amino acids. The ends lost 8 bases at V and 7 bases at J; junction bases unmatched: 25. CDR3 in amino acids: CASFSGRGLRVEEVEKLFF. The CDR3 region has the DNA TGTGCCAGCTTTTCCGGGAGGGGGCTGCGCGTGGAGGAGGTTGAAAAACTGTTTTTT.